Below, one T cell receptor (beta chain) is given with its context. The record originates from a study of control samples from healthy donors and cancer patients. The CDR3 loop spans 18 amino acids. The V end was cut by 5 bases, the J end by 7 bases, with 27 bases between. Per the germline V gene, CDR1 is SGHVS and CDR2 is FQNEAQ. Repertoires were generated with immunoSEQ multiplex PCR, while TCRdb's copy carries only in-frame clones and drops some. This table holds approximately 37,000 clones, more than 85% found once. The rearrangement links TRBV7-8 to TRBJ2-1; D could derive from TRBD1 or TRBD2 (6 bases each). The clonotype originates from a woman between 45 and 60 years old in good health. The specimen was blood. CDR3 coding DNA: TGTGCCAGCAGCCGCCGATTGTTTCGGGGGTCGAGGGGGAATGAGCAGTTCTTC. Its translation: CASSRRLFRGSRGNEQFF.